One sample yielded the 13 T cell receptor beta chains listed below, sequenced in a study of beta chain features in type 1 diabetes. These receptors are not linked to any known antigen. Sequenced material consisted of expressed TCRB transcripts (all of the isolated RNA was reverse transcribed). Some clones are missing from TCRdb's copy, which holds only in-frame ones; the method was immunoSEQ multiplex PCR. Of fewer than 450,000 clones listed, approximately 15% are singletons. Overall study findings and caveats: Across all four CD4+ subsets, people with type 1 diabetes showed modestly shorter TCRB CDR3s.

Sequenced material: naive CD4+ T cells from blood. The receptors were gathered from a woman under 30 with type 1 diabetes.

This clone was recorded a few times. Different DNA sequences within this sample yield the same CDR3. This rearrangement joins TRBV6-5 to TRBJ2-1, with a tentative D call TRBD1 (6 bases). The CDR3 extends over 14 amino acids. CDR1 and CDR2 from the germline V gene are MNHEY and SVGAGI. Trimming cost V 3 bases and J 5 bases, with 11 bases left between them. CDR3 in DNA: TGTGCCAGCAGTTATGGGGGCAGTAACAATGAGCAGTTCTTC. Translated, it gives CASSYGGSNNEQFF.

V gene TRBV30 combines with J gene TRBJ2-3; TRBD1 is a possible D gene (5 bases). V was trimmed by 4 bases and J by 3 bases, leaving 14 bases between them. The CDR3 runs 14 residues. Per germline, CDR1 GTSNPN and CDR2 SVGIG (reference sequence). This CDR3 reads CAWKVPGWTDTQYF. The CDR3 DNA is TGTGCCTGGAAAGTTCCAGGGTGGACAGATACGCAGTATTTT.

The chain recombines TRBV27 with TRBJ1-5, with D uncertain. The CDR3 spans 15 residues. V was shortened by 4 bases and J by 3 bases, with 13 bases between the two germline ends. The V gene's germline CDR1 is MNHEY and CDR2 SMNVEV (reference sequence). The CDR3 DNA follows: TGTGCCAGCAGTTGGAGTCACGGATTCAATCAGCCCCAGCATTTT. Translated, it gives CASSWSHGFNQPQHF.

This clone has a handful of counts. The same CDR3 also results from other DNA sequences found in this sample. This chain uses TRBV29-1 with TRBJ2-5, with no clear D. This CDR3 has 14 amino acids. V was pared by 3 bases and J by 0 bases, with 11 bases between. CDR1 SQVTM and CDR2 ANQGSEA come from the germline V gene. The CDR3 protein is CSVEGRMYQETQYF. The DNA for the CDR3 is TGCAGCGTTGAGGGCAGAATGTACCAAGAGACCCAGTACTTC. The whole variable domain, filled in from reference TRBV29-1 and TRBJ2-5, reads SAVISQKPSRDICQRGTSLTIQCQVDSQVTMMFWYRQQPGQSLTLIATANQGSEATYESGFVIDKFPISRPNLTFSTLTVSNMSPEDSSIYLCSVEGRMYQETQYFGPGTRLLVL.

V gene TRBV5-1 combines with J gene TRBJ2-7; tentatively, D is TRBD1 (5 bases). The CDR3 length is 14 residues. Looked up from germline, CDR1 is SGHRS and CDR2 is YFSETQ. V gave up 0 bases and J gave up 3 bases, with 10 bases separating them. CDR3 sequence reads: CASSLATGYYEQYF. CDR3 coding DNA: TGCGCCAGCAGCTTGGCTACAGGCTACTACGAGCAGTACTTC.

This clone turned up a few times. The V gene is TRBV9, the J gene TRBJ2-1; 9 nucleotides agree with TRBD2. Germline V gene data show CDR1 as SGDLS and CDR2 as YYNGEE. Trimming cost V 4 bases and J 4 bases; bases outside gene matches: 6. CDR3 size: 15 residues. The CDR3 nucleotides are TGTGCCAGCAGCCCTTATAGCGGGAGTTACAATGAGCAGTTCTTC. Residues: CASSPYSGSYNEQFF.

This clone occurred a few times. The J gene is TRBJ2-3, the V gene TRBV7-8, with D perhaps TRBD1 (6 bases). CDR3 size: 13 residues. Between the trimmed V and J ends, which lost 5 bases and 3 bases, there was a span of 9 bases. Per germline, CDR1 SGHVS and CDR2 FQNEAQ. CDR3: CASSPGTTDTQYF. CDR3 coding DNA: TGTGCCAGCAGCCCCGGGACAACAGATACGCAGTATTTT.

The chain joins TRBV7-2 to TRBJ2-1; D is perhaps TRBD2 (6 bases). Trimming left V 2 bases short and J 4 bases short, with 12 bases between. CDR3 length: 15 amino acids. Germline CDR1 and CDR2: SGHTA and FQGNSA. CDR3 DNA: TGTGCCAGCAGCTTAACAGGAGGGGAATACAATGAGCAGTTCTTC. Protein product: CASSLTGGEYNEQFF.

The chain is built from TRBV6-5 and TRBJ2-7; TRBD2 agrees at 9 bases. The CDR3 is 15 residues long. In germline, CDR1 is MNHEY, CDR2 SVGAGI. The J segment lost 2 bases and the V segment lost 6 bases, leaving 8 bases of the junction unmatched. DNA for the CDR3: TGTGCCAGCAGCCGTAGCGGGAGCTCCACCTACGAGCAGTACGTC. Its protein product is CASSRSGSSTYEQYV.

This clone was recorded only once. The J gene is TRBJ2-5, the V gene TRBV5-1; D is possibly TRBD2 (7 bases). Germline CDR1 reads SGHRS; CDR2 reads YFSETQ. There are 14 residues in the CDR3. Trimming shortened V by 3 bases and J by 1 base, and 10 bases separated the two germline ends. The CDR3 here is CASSSGGGQETQYF. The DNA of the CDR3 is TGCGCCAGCAGCTCGGGGGGCGGCCAAGAGACCCAGTACTTC. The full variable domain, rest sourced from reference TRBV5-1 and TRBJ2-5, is KAGVTQTPRYLIKTRGQQVTLSCSPISGHRSVSWYQQTPGQGLQFLFEYFSETQRNKGNFPGRFSGRQFSNSRSEMNVSTLELGDSALYLCASSSGGGQETQYFGPGTRLLVL.

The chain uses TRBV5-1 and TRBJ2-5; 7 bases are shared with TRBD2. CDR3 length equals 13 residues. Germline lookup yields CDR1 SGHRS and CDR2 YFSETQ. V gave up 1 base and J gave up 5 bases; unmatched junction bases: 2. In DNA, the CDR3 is TGCGCCAGCAGCTTGTTCGGGAGGGAGACCCAGTACTTC. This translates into CASSLFGRETQYF. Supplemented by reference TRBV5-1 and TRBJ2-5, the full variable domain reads KAGVTQTPRYLIKTRGQQVTLSCSPISGHRSVSWYQQTPGQGLQFLFEYFSETQRNKGNFPGRFSGRQFSNSRSEMNVSTLELGDSALYLCASSLFGRETQYFGPGTRLLVL.

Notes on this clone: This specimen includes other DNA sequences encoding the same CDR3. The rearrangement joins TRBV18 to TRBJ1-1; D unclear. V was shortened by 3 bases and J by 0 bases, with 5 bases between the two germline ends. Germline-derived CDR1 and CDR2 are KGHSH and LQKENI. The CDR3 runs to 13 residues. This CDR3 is CASSPTVNTEAFF. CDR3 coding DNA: TGTGCCAGCTCACCTACGGTGAACACTGAAGCTTTCTTT.

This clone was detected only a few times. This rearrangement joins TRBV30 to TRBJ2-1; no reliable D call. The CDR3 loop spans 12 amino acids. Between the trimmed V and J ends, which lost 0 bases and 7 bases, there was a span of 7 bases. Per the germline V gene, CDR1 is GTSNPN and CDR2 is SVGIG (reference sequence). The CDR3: CAWSVLENEQFF. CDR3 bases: TGTGCCTGGAGTGTATTGGAGAATGAGCAGTTCTTC.